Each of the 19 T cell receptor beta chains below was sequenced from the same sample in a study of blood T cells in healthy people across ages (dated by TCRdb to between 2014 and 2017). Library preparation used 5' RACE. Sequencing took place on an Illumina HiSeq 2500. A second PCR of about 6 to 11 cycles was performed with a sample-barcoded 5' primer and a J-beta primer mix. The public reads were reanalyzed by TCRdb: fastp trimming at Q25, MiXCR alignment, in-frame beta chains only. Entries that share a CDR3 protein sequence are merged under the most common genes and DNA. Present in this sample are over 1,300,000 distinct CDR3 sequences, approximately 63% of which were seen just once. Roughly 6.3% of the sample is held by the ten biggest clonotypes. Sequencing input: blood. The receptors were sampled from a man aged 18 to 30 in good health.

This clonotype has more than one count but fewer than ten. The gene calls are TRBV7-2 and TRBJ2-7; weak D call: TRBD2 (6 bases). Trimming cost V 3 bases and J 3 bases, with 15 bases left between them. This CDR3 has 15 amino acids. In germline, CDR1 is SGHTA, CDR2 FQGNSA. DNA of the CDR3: TGTGCCAGCAGCTTGTTTGCGGGACTGGGCTACGAGCAGTACTTC. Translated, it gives CASSLFAGLGYEQYF.

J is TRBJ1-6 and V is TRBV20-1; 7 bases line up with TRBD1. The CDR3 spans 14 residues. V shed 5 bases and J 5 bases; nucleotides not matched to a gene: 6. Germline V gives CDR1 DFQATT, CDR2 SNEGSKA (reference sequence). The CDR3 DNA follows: TGCAGTGCTGGAAACAGGGGAAATAATTCACCCCTCCACTTT. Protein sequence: CSAGNRGNNSPLHF.

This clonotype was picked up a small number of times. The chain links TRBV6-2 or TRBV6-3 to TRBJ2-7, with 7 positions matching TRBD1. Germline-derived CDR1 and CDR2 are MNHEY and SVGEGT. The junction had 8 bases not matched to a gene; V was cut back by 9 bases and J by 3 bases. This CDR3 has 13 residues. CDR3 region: CASHGQAHYEQYF. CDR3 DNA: TGTGCCAGTCACGGACAGGCTCACTACGAGCAGTACTTC.

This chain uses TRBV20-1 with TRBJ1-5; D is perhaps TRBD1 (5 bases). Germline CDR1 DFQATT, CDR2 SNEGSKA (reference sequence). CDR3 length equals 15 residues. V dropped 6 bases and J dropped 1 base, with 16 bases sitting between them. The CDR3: CSAVAGYQSNQPQHF. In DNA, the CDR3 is TGCAGTGCCGTAGCAGGGTATCAAAGCAATCAGCCCCAGCATTTT.

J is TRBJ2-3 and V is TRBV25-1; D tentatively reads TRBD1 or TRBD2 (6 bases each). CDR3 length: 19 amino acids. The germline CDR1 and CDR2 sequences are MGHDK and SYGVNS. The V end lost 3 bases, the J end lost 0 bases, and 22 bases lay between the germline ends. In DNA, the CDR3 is TGTGCCAGCAGTGATGTTGGCCGGGGGCAAGGGGGAAGCACAGATACGCAGTATTTT. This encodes CASSDVGRGQGGSTDTQYF.

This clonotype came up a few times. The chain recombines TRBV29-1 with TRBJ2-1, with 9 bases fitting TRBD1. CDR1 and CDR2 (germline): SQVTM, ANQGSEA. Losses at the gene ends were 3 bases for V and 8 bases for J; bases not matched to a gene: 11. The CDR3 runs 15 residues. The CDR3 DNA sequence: TGCAGCGTTGACCCGACGGGACAGGGAGTTGATGAGCAGTTCTTC. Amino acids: CSVDPTGQGVDEQFF.

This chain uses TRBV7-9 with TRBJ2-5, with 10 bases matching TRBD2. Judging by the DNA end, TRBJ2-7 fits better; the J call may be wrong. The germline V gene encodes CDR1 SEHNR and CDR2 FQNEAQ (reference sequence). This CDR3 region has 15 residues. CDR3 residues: CASSPPGLALNEQYF. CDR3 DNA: TGTGCCAGCAGTCCGCCGGGACTAGCGTTGAACGAGCAGTACTTC.

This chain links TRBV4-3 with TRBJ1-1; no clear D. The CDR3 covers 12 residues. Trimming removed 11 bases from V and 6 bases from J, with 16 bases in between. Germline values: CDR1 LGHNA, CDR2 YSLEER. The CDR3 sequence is CAPGLDPSEAFF. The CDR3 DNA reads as TGCGCCCCTGGGCTGGATCCCTCTGAAGCTTTCTTT.

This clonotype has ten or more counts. DNA for the CDR3: TGTGCCAGCAGTGACGCGGGAGGGGGGAATGAGCAGTTCTTC. The encoded protein is CASSDAGGGNEQFF. The V call is TRBV6-4, the J call TRBJ2-1, with 9 nucleotides matching TRBD2. The CDR3 has 14 amino acids. CDR1 is MRHNA and CDR2 is SNTAGT in the germline V gene. V gave up 2 bases and J gave up 7 bases; unmatched junction bases: 3.

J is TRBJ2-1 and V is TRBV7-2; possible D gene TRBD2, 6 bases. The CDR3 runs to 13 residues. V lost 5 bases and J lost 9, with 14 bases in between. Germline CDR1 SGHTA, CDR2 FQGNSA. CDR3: CASSPRTSSEQFF. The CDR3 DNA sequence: TGTGCCAGCAGCCCCCGAACTAGCAGTGAGCAGTTCTTC. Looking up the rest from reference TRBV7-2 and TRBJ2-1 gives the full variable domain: GAGVSQSPSNKVTEKGKDVELRCDPISGHTALYWYRQSLGQGLEFLIYFQGNSAPDKSGLPSDRFSAERTGGSVSTLTIQRTQQEDSAVYLCASSPRTSSEQFFGPGTRLTVL.

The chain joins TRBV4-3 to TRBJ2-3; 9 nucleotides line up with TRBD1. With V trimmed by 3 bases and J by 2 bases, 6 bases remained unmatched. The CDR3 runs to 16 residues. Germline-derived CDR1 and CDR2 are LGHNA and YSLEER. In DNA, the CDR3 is TGCGCCAGCAGCCAGAGGACAGGGGCCTTCACAGATACGCAGTATTTT. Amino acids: CASSQRTGAFTDTQYF.

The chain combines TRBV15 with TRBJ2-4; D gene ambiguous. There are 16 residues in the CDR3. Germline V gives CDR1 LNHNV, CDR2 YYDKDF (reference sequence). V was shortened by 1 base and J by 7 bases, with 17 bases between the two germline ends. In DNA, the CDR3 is TGTGCCACCAGCAGAGTTACGGGCCTAAAGGCGAACATTCAGTACTTC. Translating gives CATSRVTGLKANIQYF.

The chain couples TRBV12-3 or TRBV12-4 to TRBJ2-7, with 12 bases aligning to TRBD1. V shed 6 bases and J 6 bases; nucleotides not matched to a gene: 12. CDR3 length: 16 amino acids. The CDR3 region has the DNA TGTGCCAGCAGCGCGAACCAGGGGACAGGGGGCCGCGAGCAGTACTTC. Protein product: CASSANQGTGGREQYF.

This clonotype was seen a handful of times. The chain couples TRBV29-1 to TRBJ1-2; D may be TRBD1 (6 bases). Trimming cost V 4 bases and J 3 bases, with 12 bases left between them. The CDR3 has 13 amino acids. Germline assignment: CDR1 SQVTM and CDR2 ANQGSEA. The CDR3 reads CSVVEGGDYGYTF. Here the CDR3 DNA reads TGCAGCGTTGTGGAGGGGGGGGACTATGGCTACACCTTC.

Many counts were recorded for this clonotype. Here the CDR3 DNA reads TGTGCCAGCAGTTCGGGACAGGTCTATGGCTACACCTTC. Its protein product is CASSSGQVYGYTF. The rearrangement uses TRBV12-3 or TRBV12-4 and TRBJ1-2; 8 bases are a match to TRBD1. J lost 4 bases, V lost 4 bases, and 2 bases had no gene match. This CDR3 comprises 13 residues.

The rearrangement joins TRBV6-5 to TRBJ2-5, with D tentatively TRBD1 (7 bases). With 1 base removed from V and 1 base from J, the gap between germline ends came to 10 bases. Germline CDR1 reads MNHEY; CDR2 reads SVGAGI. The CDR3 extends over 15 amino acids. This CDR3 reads CASSYWGDSQETQYF. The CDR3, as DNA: TGTGCCAGCAGTTACTGGGGGGACAGCCAAGAGACCCAGTACTTC.

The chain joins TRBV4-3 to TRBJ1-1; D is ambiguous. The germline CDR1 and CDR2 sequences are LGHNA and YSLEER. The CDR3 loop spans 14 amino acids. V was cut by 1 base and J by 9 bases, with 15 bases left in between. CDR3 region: CASSQGRGSSKAFF. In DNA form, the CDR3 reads TGCGCCAGCAGCCAAGGCCGGGGTTCTTCTAAAGCTTTCTTT.

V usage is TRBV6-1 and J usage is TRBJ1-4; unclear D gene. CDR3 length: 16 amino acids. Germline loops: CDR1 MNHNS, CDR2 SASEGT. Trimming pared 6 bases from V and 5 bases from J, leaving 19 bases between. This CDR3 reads CASRPLWRALNEKLFF. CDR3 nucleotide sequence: TGTGCCAGCAGGCCCTTGTGGAGGGCCTTAAATGAAAAACTGTTTTTT.

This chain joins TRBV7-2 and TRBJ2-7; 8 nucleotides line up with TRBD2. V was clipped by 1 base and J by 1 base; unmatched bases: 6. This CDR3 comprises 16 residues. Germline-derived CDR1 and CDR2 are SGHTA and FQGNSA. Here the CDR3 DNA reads TGTGCCAGCAGCTTAGTGGCGGGGGGCTATTCCTACGAGCAGTACTTC. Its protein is CASSLVAGGYSYEQYF.